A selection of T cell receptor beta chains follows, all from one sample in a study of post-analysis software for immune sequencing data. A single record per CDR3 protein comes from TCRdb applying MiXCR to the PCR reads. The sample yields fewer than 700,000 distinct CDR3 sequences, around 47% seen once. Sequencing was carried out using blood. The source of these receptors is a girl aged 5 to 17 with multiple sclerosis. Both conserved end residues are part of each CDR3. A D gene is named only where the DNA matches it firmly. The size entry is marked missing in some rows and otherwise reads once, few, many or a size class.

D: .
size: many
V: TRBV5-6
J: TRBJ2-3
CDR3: CASSPEGSTDTQYF
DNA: TGTGCCAGCAGCCCCGAGGGGTCCACAGATACGCAGTATTTT

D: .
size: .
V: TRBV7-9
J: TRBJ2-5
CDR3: CASSLRVGRETQYF
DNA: TGTGCCAGCAGCCTACGGGTAGGGCGCGAGACCCAGTACTTC

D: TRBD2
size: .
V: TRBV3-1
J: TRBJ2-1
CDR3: CASSPAGRRSYNEQFF
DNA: TGTGCCAGCAGCCCAGCGGGGCGCCGCTCCTACAATGAGCAGTTCTTC

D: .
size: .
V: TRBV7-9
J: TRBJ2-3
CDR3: CASSLRAAPSTDTQYF
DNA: TGTGCCAGCAGCTTACGTGCGGCACCTAGCACAGATACGCAGTATTTT

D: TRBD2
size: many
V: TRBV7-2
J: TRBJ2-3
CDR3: CASSYRLAGSTDTQYF
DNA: TGTGCCAGCAGCTACAGACTAGCGGGGTCCACAGATACGCAGTATTTT

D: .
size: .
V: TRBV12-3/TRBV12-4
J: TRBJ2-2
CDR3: CANSQGTHTGELFF
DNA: TGTGCCAACAGTCAGGGGACCCACACCGGGGAGCTGTTTTTT

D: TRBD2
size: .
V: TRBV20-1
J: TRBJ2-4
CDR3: CSAQLSAGVGDIQYF
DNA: TGCAGTGCTCAACTTTCAGCGGGAGTTGGGGACATTCAGTACTTC

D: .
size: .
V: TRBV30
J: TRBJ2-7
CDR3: CAWSATGYEQYF
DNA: TGTGCCTGGAGTGCTACAGGGTACGAGCAGTACTTC

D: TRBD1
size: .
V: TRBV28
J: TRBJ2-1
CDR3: CASSPLLGTGGWDEQFF
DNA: TGTGCCAGCAGTCCTCTTTTGGGGACAGGGGGCTGGGATGAGCAGTTCTTC

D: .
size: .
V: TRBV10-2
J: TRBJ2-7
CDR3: CASSEGGGYEQYF
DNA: TGCGCCAGCAGTGAGGGTGGGGGTTACGAGCAGTACTTC

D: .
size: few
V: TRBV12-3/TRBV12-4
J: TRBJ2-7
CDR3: CASSQQGGSYEQYF
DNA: TGTGCCAGCAGTCAGCAGGGGGGCTCCTACGAGCAGTACTTC

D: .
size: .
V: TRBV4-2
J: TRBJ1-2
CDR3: CASDRGGANYGYTF
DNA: TGTGCCAGCGACCGCGGGGGCGCTAACTATGGCTACACCTTC

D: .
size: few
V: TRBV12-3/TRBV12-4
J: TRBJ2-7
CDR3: CASSSTDPGQRGSKSYEQYF
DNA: TGTGCCAGCAGTTCTACGGACCCGGGCCAGAGGGGTAGTAAGTCCTACGAGCAGTACTTC

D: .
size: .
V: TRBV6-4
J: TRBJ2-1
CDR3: CASSGYGDVQFF
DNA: TGTGCCAGCAGTGGATACGGAGATGTGCAGTTCTTC

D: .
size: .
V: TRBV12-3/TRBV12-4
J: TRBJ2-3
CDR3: CASSPTFGRSGADTQYF
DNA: TGTGCCAGCAGTCCAACCTTTGGCAGGTCGGGAGCAGATACGCAGTATTTT

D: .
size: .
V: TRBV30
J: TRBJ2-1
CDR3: CAGLRAGEQFF
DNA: TGTGCCGGCCTGAGGGCGGGTGAGCAGTTCTTC

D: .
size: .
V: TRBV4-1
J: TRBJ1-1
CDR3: CASNQDPGAGTEAFF
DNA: TGCGCCAGCAACCAAGATCCGGGGGCAGGGACTGAAGCTTTCTTT

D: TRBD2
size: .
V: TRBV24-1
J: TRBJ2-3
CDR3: CATSAKGAGGPEDTQYF
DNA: TGTGCCACCAGTGCCAAGGGGGCGGGAGGGCCTGAAGATACGCAGTATTTT

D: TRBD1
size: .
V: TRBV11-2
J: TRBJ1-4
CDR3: CASSLGVGGYEKLFF
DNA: TGTGCCAGCAGCTTAGGTGTAGGGGGCTATGAAAAACTGTTTTTT

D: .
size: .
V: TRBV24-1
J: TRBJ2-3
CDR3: CATGPRDTDTQYF
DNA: TGTGCCACCGGACCCCGTGACACAGATACGCAGTATTTT

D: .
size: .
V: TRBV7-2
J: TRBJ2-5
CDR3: CASSLGFGFQETQYF
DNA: TGTGCCAGCAGCTTAGGGTTTGGATTCCAAGAGACCCAGTACTTC

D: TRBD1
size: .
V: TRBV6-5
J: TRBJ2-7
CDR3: CASRTGQGVGQYF
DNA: TGTGCCAGCAGGACGGGACAGGGGGTCGGGCAGTACTTC

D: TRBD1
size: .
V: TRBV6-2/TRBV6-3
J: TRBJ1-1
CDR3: CASTHELNRGPNTEAFF
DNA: TGTGCCAGCACCCACGAACTTAACAGGGGTCCGAACACTGAAGCTTTCTTT

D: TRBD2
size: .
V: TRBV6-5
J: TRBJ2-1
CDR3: CARSYLRGSSYNEQFF
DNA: TGTGCCCGCAGTTACCTGCGGGGGAGCTCCTACAATGAGCAGTTCTTC

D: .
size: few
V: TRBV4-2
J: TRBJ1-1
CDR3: CATREGISQYTEAFF
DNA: TGTGCCACCAGGGAAGGGATAAGTCAATACACTGAAGCTTTCTTT

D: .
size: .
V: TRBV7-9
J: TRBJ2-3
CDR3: CANSPAASVDTQYF
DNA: TGTGCCAACAGCCCGGCGGCTAGCGTTGATACGCAGTATTTT

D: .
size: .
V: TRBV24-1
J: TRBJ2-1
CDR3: CATEGGGSSYNEQFF
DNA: TGTGCCACCGAAGGGGGAGGGAGCTCCTACAATGAGCAGTTCTTC

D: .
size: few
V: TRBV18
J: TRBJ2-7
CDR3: CASSPRGKYEQYF
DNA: TGTGCCAGCTCACCACGAGGGAAATACGAGCAGTACTTC

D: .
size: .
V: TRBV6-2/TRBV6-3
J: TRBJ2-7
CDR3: CASKSPTLSYEQYF
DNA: TGTGCCAGCAAATCACCAACCCTTTCCTACGAGCAGTACTTC

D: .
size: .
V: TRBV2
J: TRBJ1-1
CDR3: CASIRQAMNTEAFF
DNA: TGTGCCAGCATAAGACAGGCGATGAACACTGAAGCTTTCTTT

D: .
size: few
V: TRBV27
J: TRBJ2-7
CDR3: CASRRDLSSSYEQYF
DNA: TGTGCCAGCAGAAGGGACTTGTCAAGCTCCTACGAGCAGTACTTC

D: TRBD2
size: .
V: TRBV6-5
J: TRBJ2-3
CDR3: CASSYDGRDTDTQYF
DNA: TGTGCCAGCAGTTACGACGGGAGGGACACAGATACGCAGTATTTT

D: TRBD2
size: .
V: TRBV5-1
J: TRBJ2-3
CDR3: CVSSLDARRGGTDTQYF
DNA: TGCGTCAGCAGCTTGGACGCCCGGCGGGGGGGCACAGATACGCAGTATTTT

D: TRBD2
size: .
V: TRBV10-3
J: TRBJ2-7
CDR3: CAISRGSSAYEQYF
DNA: TGTGCCATCAGTCGCGGGAGTAGTGCGTACGAGCAGTACTTC

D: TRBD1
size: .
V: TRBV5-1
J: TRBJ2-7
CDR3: CASSPFGTGAYEQYF
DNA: TGCGCCAGCAGCCCTTTTGGGACAGGGGCCTACGAGCAGTACTTC

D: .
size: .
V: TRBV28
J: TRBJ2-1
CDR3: CASSRQLGDFEQFF
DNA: TGTGCCAGCAGTCGCCAGCTAGGGGACTTTGAGCAGTTCTTC

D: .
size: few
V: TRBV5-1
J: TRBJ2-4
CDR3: CASSLAGLAENIQYF
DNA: TGCGCCAGCAGCTTGGCTGGGTTAGCGGAAAACATTCAGTACTTC

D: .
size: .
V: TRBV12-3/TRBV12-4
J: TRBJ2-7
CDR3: CASSDNGVYEQYF
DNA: TGTGCCAGCAGCGACAACGGGGTTTACGAGCAGTACTTC

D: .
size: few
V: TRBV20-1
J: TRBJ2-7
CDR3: CSARDNTAWEQYF
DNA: TGCAGTGCTAGAGATAACACGGCTTGGGAGCAGTACTTC

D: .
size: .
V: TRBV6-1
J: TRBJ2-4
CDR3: CASSAQEVAKNIQYF
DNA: TGTGCCAGCAGTGCCCAGGAGGTGGCCAAAAACATTCAGTACTTC

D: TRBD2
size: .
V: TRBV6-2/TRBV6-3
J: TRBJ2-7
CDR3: CASNRVAGVYEQYF
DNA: TGTGCCAGCAATCGAGTGGCGGGAGTCTACGAGCAGTACTTC

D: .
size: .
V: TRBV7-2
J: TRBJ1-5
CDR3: CASSLAANQPQHF
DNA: TGTGCCAGCAGCTTAGCCGCTAATCAGCCCCAGCATTTT